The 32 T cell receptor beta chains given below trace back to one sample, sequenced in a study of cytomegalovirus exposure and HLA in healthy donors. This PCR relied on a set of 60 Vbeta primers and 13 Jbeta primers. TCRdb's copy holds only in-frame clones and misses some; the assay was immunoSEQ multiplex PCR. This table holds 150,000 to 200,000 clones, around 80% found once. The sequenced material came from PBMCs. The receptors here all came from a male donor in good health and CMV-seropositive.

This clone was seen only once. CDR3 DNA sequence: TGTGCCAGCAGCGTCCGACTAGCGGGAGATGATGAGCAGTTCTTC. Translation gives CASSVRLAGDDEQFF. V gene TRBV9 combines with J gene TRBJ2-1; 12 positions agree with TRBD2. Germline V gene data show CDR1 as SGDLS and CDR2 as YYNGEE. Trimming cost V 2 bases and J 8 bases; bases outside gene matches: 5. The CDR3 is 15 residues long.

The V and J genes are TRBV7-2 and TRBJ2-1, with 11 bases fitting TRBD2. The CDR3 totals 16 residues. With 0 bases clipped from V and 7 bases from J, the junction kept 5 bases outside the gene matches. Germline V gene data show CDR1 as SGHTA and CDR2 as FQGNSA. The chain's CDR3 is CASSLALGLAENEQFF. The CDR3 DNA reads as TGTGCCAGCAGCTTAGCGCTGGGACTAGCGGAGAATGAGCAGTTCTTC.

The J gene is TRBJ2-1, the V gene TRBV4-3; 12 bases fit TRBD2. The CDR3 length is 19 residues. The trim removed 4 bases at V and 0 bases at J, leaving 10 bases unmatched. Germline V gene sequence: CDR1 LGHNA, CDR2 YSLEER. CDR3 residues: CASSLFGLAGRPSYNEQFF. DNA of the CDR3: TGCGCCAGCAGCCTTTTCGGACTAGCGGGACGTCCCTCCTACAATGAGCAGTTCTTC.

For the CDR3, the DNA is TGTGCCAGCAGTGAATCGGAGATCCTTGTTACGCAGTATTTT. Translating it yields CASSESEILVTQYF. V gene TRBV2 combines with J gene TRBJ2-3, with unresolved D. CDR1 and CDR2 from the germline V gene are SNHLY and FYNNEI. Trimming took 2 bases from V and 8 from J, leaving 14 bases between them. The CDR3 totals 14 residues.

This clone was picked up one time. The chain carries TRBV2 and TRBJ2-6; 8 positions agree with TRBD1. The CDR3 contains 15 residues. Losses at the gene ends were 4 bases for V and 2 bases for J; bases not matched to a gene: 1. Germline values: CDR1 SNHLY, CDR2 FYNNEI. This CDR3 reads CASSGRGPGANVLTF. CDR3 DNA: TGTGCCAGCAGTGGCAGGGGGCCTGGGGCCAACGTCCTGACTTTC. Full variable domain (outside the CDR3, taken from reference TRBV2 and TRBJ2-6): EPEVTQTPSHQVTQMGQEVILRCVPISNHLYFYWYRQILGQKVEFLVSFYNNEISEKSEIFDDQFSVERPDGSNFTLKIRSTKLEDSAMYFCASSGRGPGANVLTFGAGSRLTVL.

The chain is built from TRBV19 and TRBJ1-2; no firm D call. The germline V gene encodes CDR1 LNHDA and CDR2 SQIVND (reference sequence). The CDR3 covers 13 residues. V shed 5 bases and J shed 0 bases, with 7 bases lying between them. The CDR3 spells CASSVDTNYGYTF. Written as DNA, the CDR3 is TGTGCCAGTAGTGTCGACACTAACTATGGCTACACCTTC.

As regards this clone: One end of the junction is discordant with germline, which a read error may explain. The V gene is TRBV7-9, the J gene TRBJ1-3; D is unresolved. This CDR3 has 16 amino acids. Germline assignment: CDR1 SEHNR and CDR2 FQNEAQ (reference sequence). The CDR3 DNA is TGTTCCAGCAGCTTCGACTCGGGTATTCGAGGAAACACCATATATTTT. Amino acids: CSSSFDSGIRGNTIYF.

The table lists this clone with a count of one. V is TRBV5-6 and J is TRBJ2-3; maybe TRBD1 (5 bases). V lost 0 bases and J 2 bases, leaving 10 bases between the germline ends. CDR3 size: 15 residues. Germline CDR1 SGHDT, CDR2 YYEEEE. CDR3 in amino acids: CASSLEGQPTDTQYF. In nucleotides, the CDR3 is TGTGCCAGCAGCTTGGAGGGGCAGCCCACAGATACGCAGTATTTT.

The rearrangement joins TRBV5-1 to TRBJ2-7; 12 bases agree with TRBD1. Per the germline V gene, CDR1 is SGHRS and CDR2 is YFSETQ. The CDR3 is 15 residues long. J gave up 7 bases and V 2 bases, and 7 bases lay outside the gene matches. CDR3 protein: CASSLGGQGAREQYF. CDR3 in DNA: TGCGCCAGCAGCTTAGGGGGACAGGGGGCGCGAGAGCAGTACTTC.

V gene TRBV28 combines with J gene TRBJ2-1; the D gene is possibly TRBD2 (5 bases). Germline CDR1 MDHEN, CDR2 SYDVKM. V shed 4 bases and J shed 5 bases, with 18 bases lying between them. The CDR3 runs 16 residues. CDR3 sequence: CASSSSDFRTNNEQFF. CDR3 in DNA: TGTGCCAGCAGTTCGTCGGACTTTAGAACTAACAATGAGCAGTTCTTC.

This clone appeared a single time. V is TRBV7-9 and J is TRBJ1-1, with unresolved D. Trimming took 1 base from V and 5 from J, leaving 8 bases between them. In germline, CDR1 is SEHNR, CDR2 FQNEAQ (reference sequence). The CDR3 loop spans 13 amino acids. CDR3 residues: CASSLVSGTEAFF. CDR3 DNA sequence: TGTGCCAGCAGCTTAGTTTCGGGGACTGAAGCTTTCTTT.

The CDR3 region is CASRKSTGSNTEAFF. DNA of the CDR3: TGCGCCAGCAGAAAGTCGACAGGGTCGAACACTGAAGCTTTCTTT. The chain combines TRBV4-3 with TRBJ1-1, with 7 bases that match TRBD1. V shed 6 bases, J shed 1 base, and the junction held 8 bases outside the gene matches. The CDR3 runs 15 residues. CDR1 is LGHNA and CDR2 is YSLEER in the germline V gene.

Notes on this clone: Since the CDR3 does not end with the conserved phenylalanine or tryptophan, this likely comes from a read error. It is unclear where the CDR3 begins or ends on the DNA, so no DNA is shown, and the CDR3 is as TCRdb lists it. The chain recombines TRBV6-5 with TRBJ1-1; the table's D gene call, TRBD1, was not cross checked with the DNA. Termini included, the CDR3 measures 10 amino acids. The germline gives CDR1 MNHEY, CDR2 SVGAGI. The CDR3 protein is CASSDRGLSL.

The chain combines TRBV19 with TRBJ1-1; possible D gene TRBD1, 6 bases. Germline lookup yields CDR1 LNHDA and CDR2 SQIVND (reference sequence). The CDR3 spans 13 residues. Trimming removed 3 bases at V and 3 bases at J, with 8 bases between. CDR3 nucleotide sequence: TGTGCCAGTAGTATTCACAGGGACACTGAAGCTTTCTTT. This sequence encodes CASSIHRDTEAFF.

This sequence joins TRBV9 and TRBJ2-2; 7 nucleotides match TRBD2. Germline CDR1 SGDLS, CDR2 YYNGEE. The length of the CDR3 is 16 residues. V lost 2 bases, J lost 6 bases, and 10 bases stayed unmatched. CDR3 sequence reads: CASSVHLRGGAGELFF. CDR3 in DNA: TGTGCCAGCAGCGTTCATCTTAGGGGAGGGGCCGGGGAGCTGTTTTTT.

CDR3 amino acids: CASSLDWLGGDVEQYF. CDR3 sequence (DNA): TGTGCCAGCAGCTTAGATTGGTTGGGGGGGGACGTCGAGCAGTACTTC. The chain links TRBV7-2 to TRBJ2-5; TRBD2 aligns across 7 bases. The DNA end is more similar to TRBJ2-7, so the J call may be wrong. The germline CDR1 and CDR2 sequences are SGHTA and FQGNSA. CDR3 length: 16 residues.

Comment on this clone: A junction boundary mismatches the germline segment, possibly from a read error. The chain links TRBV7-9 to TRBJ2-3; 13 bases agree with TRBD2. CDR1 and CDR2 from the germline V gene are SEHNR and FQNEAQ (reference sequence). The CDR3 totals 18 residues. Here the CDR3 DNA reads TGTTCCAGCAGCTCCGGGACTAGCGGGATAATTATCGCAGATACGCAGTATTTT. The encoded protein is CSSSSGTSGIIIADTQYF.

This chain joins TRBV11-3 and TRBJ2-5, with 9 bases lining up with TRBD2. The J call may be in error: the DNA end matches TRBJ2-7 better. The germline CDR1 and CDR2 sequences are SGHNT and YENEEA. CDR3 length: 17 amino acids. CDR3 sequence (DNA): TGTGCCAGCAGCTTAGTCCTAGCGGGAAAGACATCCTACGAGCAGTACTTC. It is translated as CASSLVLAGKTSYEQYF.

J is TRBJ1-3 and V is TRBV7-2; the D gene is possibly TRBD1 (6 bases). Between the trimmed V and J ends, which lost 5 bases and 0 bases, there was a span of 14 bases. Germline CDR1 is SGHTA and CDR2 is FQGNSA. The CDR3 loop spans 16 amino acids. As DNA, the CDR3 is TGTGCCAGCAGCCTCGACAGGATCGTCTCTGGAAACACCATATATTTT. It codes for CASSLDRIVSGNTIYF. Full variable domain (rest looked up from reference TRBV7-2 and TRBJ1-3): GAGVSQSPSNKVTEKGKDVELRCDPISGHTALYWYRQSLGQGLEFLIYFQGNSAPDKSGLPSDRFSAERTGGSVSTLTIQRTQQEDSAVYLCASSLDRIVSGNTIYFGEGSWLTVV.

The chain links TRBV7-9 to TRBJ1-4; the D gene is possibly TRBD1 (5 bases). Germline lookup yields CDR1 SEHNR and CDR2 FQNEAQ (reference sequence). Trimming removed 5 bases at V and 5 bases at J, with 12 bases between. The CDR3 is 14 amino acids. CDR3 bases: TGTGCCAGCAGCGAAGGGGCGACGAATGAAAAACTGTTTTTT. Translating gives CASSEGATNEKLFF.

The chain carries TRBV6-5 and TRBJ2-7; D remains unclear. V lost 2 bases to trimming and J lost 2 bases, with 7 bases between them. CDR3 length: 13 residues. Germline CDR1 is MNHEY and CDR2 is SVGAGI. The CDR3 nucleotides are TGTGCCAGCAGTTACGGGCAGACCTACGAGCAGTACTTC. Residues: CASSYGQTYEQYF.

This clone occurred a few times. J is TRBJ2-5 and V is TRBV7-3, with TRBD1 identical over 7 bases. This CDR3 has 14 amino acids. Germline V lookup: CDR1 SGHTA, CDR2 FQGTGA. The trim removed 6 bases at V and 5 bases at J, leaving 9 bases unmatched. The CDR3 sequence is CASSPQGEVETQYF. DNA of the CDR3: TGTGCCAGCAGTCCCCAGGGGGAAGTCGAGACCCAGTACTTC.

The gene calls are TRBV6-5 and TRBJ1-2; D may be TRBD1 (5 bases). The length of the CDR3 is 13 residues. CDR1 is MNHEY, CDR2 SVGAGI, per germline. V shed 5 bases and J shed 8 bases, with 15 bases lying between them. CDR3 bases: TGTGCCAGCAGTCCGCGGGACCGCGAGGGCTACACCTTC. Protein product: CASSPRDREGYTF.

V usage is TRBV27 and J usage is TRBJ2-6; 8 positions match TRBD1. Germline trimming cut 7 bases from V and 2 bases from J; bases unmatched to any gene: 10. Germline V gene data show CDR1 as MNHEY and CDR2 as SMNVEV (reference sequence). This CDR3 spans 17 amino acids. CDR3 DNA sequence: TGTGCCAGCACTAGACAGGGGCCGTGGCCTGGGGCCAACGTCCTGACTTTC. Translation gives CASTRQGPWPGANVLTF. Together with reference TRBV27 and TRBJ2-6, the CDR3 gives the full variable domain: EAQVTQNPRYLITVTGKKLTVTCSQNMNHEYMSWYRQDPGLGLRQIYYSMNVEVTDKGDVPEGYKVSRKEKRNFPLILESPSPNQTSLYFCASTRQGPWPGANVLTFGAGSRLTVL.

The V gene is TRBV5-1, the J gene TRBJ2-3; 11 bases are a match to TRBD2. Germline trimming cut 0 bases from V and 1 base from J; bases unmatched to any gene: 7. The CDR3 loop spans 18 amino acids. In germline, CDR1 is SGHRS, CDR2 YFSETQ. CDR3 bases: TGCGCCAGCAGCTTGGGGGCTAGCGGGAGGAAGGGCACAGATACGCAGTATTTT. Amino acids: CASSLGASGRKGTDTQYF. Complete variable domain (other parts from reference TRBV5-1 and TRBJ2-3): KAGVTQTPRYLIKTRGQQVTLSCSPISGHRSVSWYQQTPGQGLQFLFEYFSETQRNKGNFPGRFSGRQFSNSRSEMNVSTLELGDSALYLCASSLGASGRKGTDTQYFGPGTRLTVL.

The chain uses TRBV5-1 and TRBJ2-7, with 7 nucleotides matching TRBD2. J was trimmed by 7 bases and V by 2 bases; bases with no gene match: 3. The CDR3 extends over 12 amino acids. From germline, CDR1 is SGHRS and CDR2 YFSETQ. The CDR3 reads CASSLGRGEQYF. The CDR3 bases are TGCGCCAGCAGCTTAGGGCGGGGGGAGCAGTACTTC.

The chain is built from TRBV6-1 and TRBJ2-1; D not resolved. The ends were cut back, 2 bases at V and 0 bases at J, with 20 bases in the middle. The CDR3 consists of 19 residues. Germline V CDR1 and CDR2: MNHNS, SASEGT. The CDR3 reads CASSETSQSLWSSYNEQFF. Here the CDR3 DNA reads TGTGCCAGCAGTGAAACGTCACAATCCCTTTGGAGCTCCTACAATGAGCAGTTCTTC.

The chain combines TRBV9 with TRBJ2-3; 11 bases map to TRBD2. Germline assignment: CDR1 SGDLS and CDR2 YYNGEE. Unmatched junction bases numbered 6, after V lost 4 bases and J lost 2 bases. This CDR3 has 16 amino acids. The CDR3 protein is CASSPRLAGFTDTQYF. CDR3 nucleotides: TGTGCCAGCAGCCCACGACTAGCGGGGTTCACAGATACGCAGTATTTT.

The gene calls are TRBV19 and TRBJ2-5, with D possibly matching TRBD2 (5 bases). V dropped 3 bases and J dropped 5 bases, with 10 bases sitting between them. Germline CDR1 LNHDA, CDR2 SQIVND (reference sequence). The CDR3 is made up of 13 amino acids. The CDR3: CASSIFIAETQYF. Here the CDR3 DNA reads TGTGCCAGTAGTATTTTTATAGCGGAGACCCAGTACTTC.

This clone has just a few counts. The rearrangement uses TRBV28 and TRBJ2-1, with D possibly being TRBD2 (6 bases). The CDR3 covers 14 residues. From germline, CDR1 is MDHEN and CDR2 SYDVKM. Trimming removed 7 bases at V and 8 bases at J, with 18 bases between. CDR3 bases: TGTGCCAGCATCCCGGGGGACCGAGGGGATGAGCAGTTCTTC. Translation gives CASIPGDRGDEQFF.

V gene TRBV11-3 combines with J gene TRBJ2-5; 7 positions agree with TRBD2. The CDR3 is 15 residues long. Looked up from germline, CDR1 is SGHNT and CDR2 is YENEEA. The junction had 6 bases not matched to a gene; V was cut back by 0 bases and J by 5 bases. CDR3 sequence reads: CASSLDLGGSETQYF. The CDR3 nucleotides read TGTGCCAGCAGCTTAGATCTGGGCGGGAGTGAGACCCAGTACTTC.

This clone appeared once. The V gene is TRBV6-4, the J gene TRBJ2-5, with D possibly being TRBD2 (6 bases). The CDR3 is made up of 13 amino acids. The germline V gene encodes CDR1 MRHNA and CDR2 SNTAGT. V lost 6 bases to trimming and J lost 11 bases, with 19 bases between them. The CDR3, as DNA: TGTGCCAGCAGCCGGGACTTGGGAGGAGAGCAGTACTTC. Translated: CASSRDLGGEQYF.